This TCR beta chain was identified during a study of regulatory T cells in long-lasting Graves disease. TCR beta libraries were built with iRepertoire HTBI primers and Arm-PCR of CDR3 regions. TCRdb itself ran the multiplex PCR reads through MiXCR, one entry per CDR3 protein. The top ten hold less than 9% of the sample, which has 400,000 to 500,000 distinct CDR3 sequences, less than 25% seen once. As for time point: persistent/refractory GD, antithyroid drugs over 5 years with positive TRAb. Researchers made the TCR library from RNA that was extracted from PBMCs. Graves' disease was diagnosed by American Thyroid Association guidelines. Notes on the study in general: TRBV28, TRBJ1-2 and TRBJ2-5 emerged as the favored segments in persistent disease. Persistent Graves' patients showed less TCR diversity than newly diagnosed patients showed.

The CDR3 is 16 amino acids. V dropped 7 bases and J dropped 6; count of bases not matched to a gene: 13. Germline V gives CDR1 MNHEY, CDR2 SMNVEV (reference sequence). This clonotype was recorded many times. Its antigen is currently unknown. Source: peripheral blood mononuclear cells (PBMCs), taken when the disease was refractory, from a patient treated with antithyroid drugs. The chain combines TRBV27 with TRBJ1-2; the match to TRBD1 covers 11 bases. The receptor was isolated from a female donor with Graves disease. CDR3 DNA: TGTGCCAGCACGCCGCTCGGCAGGACAGGGGGCGATGGCTACACCTTC. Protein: CASTPLGRTGGDGYTF.